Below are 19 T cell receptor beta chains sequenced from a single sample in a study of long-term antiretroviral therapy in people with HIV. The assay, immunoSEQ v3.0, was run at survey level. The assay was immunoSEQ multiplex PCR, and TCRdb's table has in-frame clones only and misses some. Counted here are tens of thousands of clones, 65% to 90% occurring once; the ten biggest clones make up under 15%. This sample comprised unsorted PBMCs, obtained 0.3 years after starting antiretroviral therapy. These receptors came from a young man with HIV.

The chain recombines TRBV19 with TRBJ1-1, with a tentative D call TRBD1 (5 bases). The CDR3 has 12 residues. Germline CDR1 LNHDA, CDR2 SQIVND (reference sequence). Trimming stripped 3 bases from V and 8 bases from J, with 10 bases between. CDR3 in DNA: TGTGCCAGTAGTATGCCGGGACTCGAAGCTTTCTTT. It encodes CASSMPGLEAFF.

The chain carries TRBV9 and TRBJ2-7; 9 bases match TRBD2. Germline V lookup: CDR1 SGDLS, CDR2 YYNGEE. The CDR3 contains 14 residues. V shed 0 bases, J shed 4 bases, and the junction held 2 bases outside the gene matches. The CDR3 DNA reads TGTGCCAGCAGCGTAGGAACTAGCGGGTACGAGCAGTACTTC. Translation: CASSVGTSGYEQYF.

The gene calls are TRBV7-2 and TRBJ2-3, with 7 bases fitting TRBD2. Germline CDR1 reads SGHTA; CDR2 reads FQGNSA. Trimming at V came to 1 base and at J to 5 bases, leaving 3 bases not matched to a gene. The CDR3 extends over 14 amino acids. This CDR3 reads CASSLGGRRDTQYF. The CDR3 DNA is TGTGCCAGCAGCTTAGGCGGGAGACGAGATACGCAGTATTTT. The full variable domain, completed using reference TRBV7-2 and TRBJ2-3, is GAGVSQSPSNKVTEKGKDVELRCDPISGHTALYWYRQSLGQGLEFLIYFQGNSAPDKSGLPSDRFSAERTGGSVSTLTIQRTQQEDSAVYLCASSLGGRRDTQYFGPGTRLTVL.

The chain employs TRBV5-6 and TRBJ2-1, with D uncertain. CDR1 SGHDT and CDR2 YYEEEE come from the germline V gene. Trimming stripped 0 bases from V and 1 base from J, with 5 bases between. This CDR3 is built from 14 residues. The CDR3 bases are TGTGCCAGCAGCTTGGGTATTTCCTACAATGAGCAGTTCTTC. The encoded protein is CASSLGISYNEQFF.

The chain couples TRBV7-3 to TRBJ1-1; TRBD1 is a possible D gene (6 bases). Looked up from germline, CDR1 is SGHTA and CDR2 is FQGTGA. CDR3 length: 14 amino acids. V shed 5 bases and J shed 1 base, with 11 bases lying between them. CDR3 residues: CASSPQGGNTEAFF. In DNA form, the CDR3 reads TGTGCCAGCAGCCCACAGGGCGGGAACACTGAAGCTTTCTTT.

Here the CDR3 reads CASSPGGDSARETQYF. CDR3 in DNA: TGCGCCAGCAGCCCCGGCGGGGATTCTGCCCGCGAGACCCAGTACTTC. The rearrangement uses TRBV5-1 and TRBJ2-5; possible D gene TRBD2, 6 bases. CDR3 length: 16 residues. The germline gives CDR1 SGHRS, CDR2 YFSETQ. Trimming stripped 4 bases from V and 5 bases from J, with 21 bases between.

The CDR3 nucleotides are TGCAGTGCTAGAGAGGGGTTGGAGCAGTACTTC. Encoded protein: CSAREGLEQYF. This chain connects TRBV20-1 to TRBJ2-7; D is unclear. Germline V gives CDR1 DFQATT, CDR2 SNEGSKA (reference sequence). The V end was cut by 0 bases, the J end by 7 bases, with 7 bases between. The CDR3 has 11 residues.

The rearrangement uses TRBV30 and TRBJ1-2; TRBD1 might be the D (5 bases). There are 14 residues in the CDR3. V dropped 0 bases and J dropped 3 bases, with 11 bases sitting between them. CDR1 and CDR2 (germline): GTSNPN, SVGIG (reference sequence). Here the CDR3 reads CAWSVDSEDYGYTF. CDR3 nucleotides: TGTGCCTGGAGTGTAGACAGCGAAGACTATGGCTACACCTTC.

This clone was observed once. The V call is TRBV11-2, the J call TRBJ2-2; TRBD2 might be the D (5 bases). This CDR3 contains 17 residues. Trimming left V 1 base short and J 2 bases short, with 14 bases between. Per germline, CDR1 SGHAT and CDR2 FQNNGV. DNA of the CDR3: TGTGCCAGCAGCTTAGGGCCTGGACGGGGAAACACCGGGGAGCTGTTTTTT. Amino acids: CASSLGPGRGNTGELFF.

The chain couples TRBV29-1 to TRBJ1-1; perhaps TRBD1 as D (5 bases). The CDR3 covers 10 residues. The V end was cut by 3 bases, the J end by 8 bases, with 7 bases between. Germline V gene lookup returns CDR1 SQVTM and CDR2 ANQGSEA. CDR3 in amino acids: CSVDGHEAFF. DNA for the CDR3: TGCAGCGTTGACGGACACGAAGCTTTCTTT.

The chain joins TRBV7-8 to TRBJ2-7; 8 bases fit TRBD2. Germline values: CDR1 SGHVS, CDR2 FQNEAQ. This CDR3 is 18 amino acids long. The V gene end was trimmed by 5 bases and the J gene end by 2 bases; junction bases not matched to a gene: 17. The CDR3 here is CASSIIIGRRGAPYEQYF. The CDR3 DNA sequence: TGTGCCAGCAGCATTATTATCGGACGGCGGGGGGCCCCCTACGAGCAGTACTTC.

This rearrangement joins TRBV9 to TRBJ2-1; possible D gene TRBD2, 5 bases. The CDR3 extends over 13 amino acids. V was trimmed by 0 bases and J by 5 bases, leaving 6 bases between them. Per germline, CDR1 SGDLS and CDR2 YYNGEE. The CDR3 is CASSVAGNNEQFF. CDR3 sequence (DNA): TGTGCCAGCAGCGTAGCCGGGAACAATGAGCAGTTCTTC.

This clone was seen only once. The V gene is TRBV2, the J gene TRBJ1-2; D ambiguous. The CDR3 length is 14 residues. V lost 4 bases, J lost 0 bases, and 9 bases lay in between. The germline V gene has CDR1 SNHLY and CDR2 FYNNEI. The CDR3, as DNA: TGTGCCAGCAGTGTGGGCATAGCTAACTATGGCTACACCTTC. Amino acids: CASSVGIANYGYTF.

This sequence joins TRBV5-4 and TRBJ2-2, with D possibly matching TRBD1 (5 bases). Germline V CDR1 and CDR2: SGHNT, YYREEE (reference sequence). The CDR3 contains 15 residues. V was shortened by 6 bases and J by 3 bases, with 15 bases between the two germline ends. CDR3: CASKSNRGYTGELFF. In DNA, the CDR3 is TGTGCCAGCAAATCGAATAGGGGATACACCGGGGAGCTGTTTTTT.

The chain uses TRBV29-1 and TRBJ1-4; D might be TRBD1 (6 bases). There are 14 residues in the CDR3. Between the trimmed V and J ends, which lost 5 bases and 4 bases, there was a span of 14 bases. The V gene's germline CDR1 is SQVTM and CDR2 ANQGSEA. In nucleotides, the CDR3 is TGCAGCGTTACTACAGGGAAGGGTAATGAAAAACTGTTTTTT. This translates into CSVTTGKGNEKLFF.

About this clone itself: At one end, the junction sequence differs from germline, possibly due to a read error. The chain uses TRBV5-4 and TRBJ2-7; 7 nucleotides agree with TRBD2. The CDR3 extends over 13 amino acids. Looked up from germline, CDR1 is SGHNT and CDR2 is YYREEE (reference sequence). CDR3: CASSLGLHYEQYF. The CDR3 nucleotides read TGTGCCAGCAGTTTGGGACTACACTACGAGCAGTACTTC.

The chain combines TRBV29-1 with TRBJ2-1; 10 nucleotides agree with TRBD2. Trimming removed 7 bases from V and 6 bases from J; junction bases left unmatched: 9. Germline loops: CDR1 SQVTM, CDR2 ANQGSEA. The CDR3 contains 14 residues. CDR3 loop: CSAPRTSGPNEQFF. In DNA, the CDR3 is TGCAGCGCCCCCCGGACTAGCGGACCCAATGAGCAGTTCTTC.

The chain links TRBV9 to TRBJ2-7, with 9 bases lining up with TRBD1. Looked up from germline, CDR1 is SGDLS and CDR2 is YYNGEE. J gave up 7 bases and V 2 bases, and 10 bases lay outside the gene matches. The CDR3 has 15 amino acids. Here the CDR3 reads CASSVGDRDLGEQYF. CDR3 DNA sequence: TGTGCCAGCAGCGTGGGGGACAGGGACCTAGGAGAGCAGTACTTC.

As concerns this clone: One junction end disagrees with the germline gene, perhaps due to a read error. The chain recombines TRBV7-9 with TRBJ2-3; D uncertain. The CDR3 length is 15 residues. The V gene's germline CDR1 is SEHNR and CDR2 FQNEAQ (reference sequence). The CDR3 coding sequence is TGCGCCAGCAGCCAAGACATGGTAGGGACAGATACGCAGTATTTT. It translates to CASSQDMVGTDTQYF.